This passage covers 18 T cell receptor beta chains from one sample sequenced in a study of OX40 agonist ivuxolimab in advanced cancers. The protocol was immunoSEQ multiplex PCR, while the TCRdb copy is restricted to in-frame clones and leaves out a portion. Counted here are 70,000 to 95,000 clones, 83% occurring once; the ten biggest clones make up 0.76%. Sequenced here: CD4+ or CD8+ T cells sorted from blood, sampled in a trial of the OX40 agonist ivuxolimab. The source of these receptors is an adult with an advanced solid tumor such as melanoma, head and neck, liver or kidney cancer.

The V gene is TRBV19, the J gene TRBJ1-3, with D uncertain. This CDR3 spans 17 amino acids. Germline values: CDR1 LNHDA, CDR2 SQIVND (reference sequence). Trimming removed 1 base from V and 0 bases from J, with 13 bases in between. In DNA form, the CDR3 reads TGTGCCAGTAGTATAGTAGGCAGCCTTAGCTCTGGAAACACCATATATTTT. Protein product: CASSIVGSLSSGNTIYF.

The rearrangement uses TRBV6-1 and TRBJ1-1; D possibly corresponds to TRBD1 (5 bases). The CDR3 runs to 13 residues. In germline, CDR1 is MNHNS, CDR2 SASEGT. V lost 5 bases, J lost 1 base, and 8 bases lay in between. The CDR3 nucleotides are TGTGCCAGCAGTAGACAGCCGAACACTGAAGCTTTCTTT. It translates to CASSRQPNTEAFF.

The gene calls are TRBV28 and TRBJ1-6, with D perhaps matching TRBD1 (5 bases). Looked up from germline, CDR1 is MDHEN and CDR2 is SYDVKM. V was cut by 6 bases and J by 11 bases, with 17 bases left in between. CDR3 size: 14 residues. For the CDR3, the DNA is TGTGCCAGCAGGGGAGGGCAGGGTAGTCCACCCCTCCACTTT. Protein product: CASRGGQGSPPLHF.

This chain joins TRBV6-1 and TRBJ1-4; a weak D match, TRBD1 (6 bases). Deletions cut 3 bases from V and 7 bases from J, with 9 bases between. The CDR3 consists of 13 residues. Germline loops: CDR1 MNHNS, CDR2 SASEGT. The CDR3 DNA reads TGTGCCAGCAGTGAGCTGACAGGTGAAAAACTGTTTTTT. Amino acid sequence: CASSELTGEKLFF.

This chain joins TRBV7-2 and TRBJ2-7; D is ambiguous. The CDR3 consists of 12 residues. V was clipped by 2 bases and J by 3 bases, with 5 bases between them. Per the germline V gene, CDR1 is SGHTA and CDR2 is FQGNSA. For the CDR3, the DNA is TGTGCCAGCAGCTTATCGGTCTACGAGCAGTACTTC. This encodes CASSLSVYEQYF.

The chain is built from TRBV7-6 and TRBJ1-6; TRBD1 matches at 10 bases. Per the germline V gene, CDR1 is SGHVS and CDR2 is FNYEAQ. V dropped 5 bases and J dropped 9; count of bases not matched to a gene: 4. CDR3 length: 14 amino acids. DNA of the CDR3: TGTGCCAGCAGCCGGGACAGGGGTGGTTCACCCCTCCACTTT. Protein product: CASSRDRGGSPLHF. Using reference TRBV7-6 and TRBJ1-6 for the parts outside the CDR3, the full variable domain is GAGVSQSPRYKVTKRGQDVALRCDPISGHVSLYWYRQALGQGPEFLTYFNYEAQQDKSGLPNDRFSAERPEGSISTLTIQRTEQRDSAMYRCASSRDRGGSPLHFGNGTRLTVT.

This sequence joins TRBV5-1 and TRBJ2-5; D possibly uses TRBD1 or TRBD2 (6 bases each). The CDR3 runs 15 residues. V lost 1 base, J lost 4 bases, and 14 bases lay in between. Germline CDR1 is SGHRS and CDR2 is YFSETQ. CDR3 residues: CASSLSGAQGETQYF. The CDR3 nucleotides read TGCGCCAGCAGCTTGTCGGGGGCGCAGGGAGAGACCCAGTACTTC. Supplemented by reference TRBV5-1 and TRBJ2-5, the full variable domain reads KAGVTQTPRYLIKTRGQQVTLSCSPISGHRSVSWYQQTPGQGLQFLFEYFSETQRNKGNFPGRFSGRQFSNSRSEMNVSTLELGDSALYLCASSLSGAQGETQYFGPGTRLLVL.

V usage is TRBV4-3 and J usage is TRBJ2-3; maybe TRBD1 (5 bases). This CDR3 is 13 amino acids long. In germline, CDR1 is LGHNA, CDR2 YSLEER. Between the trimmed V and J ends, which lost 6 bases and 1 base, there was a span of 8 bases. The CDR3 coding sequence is TGCGCCAGCAGTTTCAGGGGCACAGATACGCAGTATTTT. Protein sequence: CASSFRGTDTQYF.

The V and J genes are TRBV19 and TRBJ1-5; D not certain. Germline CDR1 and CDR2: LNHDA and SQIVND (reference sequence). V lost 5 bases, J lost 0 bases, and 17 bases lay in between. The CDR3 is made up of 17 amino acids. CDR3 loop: CASSLRASPLSNQPQHF. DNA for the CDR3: TGTGCCAGTAGTCTCCGGGCTTCACCCCTTAGCAATCAGCCCCAGCATTTT.

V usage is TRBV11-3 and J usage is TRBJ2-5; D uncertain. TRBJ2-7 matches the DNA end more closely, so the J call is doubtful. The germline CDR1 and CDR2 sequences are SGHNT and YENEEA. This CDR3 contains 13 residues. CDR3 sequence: CASSPGPSYEQYF. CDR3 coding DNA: TGTGCCAGCAGCCCCGGGCCGAGCTACGAGCAGTACTTC.

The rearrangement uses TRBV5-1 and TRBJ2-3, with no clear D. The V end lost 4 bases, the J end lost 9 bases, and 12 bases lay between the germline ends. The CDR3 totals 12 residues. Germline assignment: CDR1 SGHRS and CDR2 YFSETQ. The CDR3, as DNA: TGCGCCAGCAGCATCGCCGTGGGGACGCAGTATTTT. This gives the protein CASSIAVGTQYF.

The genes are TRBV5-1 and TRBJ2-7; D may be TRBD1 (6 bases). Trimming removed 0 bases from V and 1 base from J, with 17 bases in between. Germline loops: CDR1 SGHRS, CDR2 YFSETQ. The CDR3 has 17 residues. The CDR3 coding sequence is TGCGCCAGCAGCTTGGATAGGTTCGGACAGCCTTCCTACGAGCAGTACTTC. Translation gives CASSLDRFGQPSYEQYF. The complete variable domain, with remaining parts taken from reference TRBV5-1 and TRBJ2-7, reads KAGVTQTPRYLIKTRGQQVTLSCSPISGHRSVSWYQQTPGQGLQFLFEYFSETQRNKGNFPGRFSGRQFSNSRSEMNVSTLELGDSALYLCASSLDRFGQPSYEQYFGPGTRLTVT.

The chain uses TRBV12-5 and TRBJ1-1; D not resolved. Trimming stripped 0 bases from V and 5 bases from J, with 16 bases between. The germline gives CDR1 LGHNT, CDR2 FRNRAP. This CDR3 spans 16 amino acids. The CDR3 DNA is TGTGCTAGTGGTTTGGTATTGAAGGAAGGGAAGACTGAAGCTTTCTTT. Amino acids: CASGLVLKEGKTEAFF.

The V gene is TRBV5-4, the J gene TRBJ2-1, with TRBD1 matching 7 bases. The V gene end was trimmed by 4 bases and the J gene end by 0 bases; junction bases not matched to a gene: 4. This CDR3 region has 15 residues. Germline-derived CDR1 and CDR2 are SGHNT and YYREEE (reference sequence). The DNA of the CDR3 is TGTGCCAGCAGCCCGGGACAGAGCTCCTACAATGAGCAGTTCTTC. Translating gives CASSPGQSSYNEQFF. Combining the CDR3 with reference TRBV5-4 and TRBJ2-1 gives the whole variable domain ETGVTQSPTHLIKTRGQQVTLRCSSQSGHNTVSWYQQALGQGPQFIFQYYREEENGRGNFPPRFSGLQFPNYSSELNVNALELDDSALYLCASSPGQSSYNEQFFGPGTRLTVL.

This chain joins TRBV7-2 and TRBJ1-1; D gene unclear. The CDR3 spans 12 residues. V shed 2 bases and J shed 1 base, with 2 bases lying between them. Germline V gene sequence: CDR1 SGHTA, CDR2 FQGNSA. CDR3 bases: TGTGCCAGCAGCTTATGGAACACTGAAGCTTTCTTT. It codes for CASSLWNTEAFF.

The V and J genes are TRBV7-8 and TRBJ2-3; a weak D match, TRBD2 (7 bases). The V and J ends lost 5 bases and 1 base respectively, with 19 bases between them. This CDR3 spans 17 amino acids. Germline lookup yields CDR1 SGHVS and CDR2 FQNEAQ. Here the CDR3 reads CASSPVGAGVRTDTQYF. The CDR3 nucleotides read TGTGCCAGCAGCCCGGTGGGGGCGGGAGTTCGCACAGATACGCAGTATTTT.

The DNA of the CDR3 is TGCGCCAGCAGCCAGATGGAGACGGGTTTAGCTAACTATGGCTACACCTTC. As protein: CASSQMETGLANYGYTF. V is TRBV4-1 and J is TRBJ1-2; D unresolved. This CDR3 has 17 residues. The V and J ends lost 3 bases and 0 bases respectively, with 17 bases between them. The germline gives CDR1 MGHRA, CDR2 YSYEKL.

CDR3 nucleotide sequence: TGTGCCAGCTCGGCCTACAATGAGCAGTTCTTC. It codes for CASSAYNEQFF. The chain joins TRBV7-9 to TRBJ2-1; no clear D. V lost 8 bases and J 2 bases, leaving 4 bases between the germline ends. The germline V gene has CDR1 SEHNR and CDR2 FQNEAQ (reference sequence). This CDR3 is built from 11 residues.